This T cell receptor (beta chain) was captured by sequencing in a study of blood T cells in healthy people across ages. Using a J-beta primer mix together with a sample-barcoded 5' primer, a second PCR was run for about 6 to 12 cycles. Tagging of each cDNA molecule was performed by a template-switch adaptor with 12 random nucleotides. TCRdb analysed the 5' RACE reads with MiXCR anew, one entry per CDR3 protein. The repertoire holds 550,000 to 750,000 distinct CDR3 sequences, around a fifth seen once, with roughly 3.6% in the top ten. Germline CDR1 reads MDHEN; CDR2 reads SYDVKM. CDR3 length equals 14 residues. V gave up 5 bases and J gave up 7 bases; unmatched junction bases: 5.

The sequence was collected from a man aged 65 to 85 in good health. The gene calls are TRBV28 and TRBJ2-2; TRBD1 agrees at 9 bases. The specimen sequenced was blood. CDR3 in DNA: TGTGCCAGCAGTCTACAGGGGGCGGTCGGGGAGCTGTTTTTT. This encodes CASSLQGAVGELFF.